Reported below is one TCR beta chain. No antigen is known for it. For the second PCR, which ran for roughly 7 to 11 cycles, a sample-barcoded 5' primer and a J-beta primer mix were used. TCRdb re-analysed the 5' RACE reads in MiXCR, keeping a single row per CDR3 protein. This table holds hundreds of thousands of distinct CDR3 sequences, under 35% found once. The CDR3 runs 15 residues. CDR1 and CDR2 from the germline V gene are DFQATT and SNEGSKA (reference sequence). This entry is derived from a study of blood T cells in healthy people across ages. Findings of the study overall: When one million T cells were used, diversity estimates were thought to be underestimates.

The receptor was derived from an elderly woman in good health. The chain recombines TRBV20-1 with TRBJ2-5; D gene unclear. The J call is doubtful: the DNA matches TRBJ2-4 better. The sample comprised blood. The CDR3 sequence is CSARDESVGKNIQYF. In DNA form, the CDR3 reads TGCAGTGCTAGAGATGAGTCTGTAGGCAAAAACATTCAGTACTTC.